This entry lists 6 T cell receptor beta chains sequenced from one sample in a study of blood T cell repertoires in COVID-19. Libraries were prepared by immunoSEQ multiplex PCR; TCRdb keeps only in-frame clonotypes and omits some of them. Among about half a million clones listed, approximately 85% were seen once. The specimen was peripheral blood. Receptors were obtained from a human donor in a cohort sampled during active COVID-19.

The chain uses TRBV9 and TRBJ2-7; D perhaps matches TRBD1 (5 bases). Germline V lookup: CDR1 SGDLS, CDR2 YYNGEE. This CDR3 has 14 amino acids. Trimming removed 4 bases from V and 2 bases from J, with 13 bases in between. DNA for the CDR3: TGTGCCAGCAGCCCTCGCCAGGGCGCCTACGAGCAGTACTTC. This gives the protein CASSPRQGAYEQYF.

CDR3 in amino acids: CATKPTGQIYEQYF. CDR3 in DNA: TGTGCCACCAAGCCAACAGGGCAAATATACGAGCAGTACTTC. The genes are TRBV19 and TRBJ2-7; D is possibly TRBD1 (6 bases). This CDR3 is 14 amino acids long. Trimming stripped 10 bases from V and 4 bases from J, with 20 bases between. Germline loops: CDR1 LNHDA, CDR2 SQIVND (reference sequence).

This CDR3 is CASSTGQGQATGELFF. The CDR3 DNA follows: TGTGCCAGCAGCACAGGACAGGGTCAGGCCACCGGGGAGCTGTTTTTT. The genes are TRBV5-5 and TRBJ2-2, with 8 positions matching TRBD1. Trimming at V came to 4 bases and at J to 4 bases, leaving 9 bases not matched to a gene. Looked up from germline, CDR1 is SGHKS and CDR2 is YYEKEE (reference sequence). This CDR3 has 16 amino acids.

This clone was counted a single time. The chain has TRBV7-9 and TRBJ1-2; 8 bases map to TRBD1. Unmatched junction bases numbered 7, after V lost 5 bases and J lost 8 bases. This CDR3 contains 13 residues. Germline CDR1 is SEHNR and CDR2 is FQNEAQ (reference sequence). CDR3 sequence (DNA): TGTGCCAGCAGCCCGGACAGGGTGTTAGGCTACACCTTC. This translates into CASSPDRVLGYTF.

CDR3 sequence: CASSLNLGQGENTGELFF. Here the CDR3 DNA reads TGCGCCAGCAGCCTAAACCTAGGACAGGGGGAAAACACCGGGGAGCTGTTTTTT. The chain combines TRBV4-1 with TRBJ2-2; TRBD1 matches 10 bases. Germline assignment: CDR1 MGHRA and CDR2 YSYEKL. The V gene end was trimmed by 4 bases and the J gene end by 2 bases; junction bases not matched to a gene: 10. The CDR3 covers 18 residues.

This clone was seen a handful of times. The CDR3 nucleotides read TGTGCCAGCCGTACAGGGGAGGTCTCACCCCTCCACTTT. It is translated as CASRTGEVSPLHF. V usage is TRBV27 and J usage is TRBJ1-6, with 7 bases identical to TRBD1. V was pared by 8 bases and J by 10 bases, with 8 bases of the junction left unmatched. The CDR3 sequence is 13 residues long. In germline, CDR1 is MNHEY, CDR2 SMNVEV (reference sequence).